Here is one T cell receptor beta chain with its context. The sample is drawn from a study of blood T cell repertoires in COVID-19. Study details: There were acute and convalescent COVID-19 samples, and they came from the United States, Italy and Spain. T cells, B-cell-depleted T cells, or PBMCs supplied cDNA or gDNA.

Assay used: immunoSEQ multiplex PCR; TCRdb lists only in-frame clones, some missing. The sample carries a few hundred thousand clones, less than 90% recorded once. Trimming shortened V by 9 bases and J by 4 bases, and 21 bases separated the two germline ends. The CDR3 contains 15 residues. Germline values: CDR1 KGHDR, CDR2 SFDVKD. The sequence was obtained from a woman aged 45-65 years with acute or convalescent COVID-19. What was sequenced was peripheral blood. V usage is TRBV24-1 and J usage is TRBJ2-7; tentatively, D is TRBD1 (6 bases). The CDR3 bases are TGTGCCACCCCAATGAGAGGACAGCTCTATTACGAGCAGTACTTC. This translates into CATPMRGQLYYEQYF.